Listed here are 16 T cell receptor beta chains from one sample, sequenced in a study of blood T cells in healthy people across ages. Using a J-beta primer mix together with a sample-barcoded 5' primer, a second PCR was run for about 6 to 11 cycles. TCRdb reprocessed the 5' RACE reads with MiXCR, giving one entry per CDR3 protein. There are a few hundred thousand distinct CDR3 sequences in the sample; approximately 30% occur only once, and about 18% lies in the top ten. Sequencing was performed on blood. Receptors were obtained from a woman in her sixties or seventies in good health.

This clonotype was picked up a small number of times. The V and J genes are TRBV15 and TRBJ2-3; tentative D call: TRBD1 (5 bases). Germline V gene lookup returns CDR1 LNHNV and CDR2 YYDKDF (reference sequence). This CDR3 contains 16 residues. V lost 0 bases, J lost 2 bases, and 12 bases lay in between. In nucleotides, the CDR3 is TGTGCCACCAGCAGAGATCGACAGTCAACCACAGATACGCAGTATTTT. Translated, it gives CATSRDRQSTTDTQYF. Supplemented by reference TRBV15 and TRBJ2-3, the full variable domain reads DAMVIQNPRYQVTQFGKPVTLSCSQTLNHNVMYWYQQKSSQAPKLLFHYYDKDFNNEADTPDNFQSRRPNTSFCFLDIRSPGLGDTAMYLCATSRDRQSTTDTQYFGPGTRLTVL.

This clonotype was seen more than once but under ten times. The CDR3, as DNA: TGTGCCAGCAGCTCCCCACTTGACAGGGGGCGGAATCCCATAAAAGATCGCTCCTACAATGAGCAGTTCTTC. Amino acids: CASSSPLDRGRNPIKDRSYNEQFF. The chain uses TRBV7-9 and TRBJ2-1; 10 nucleotides agree with TRBD1. The junction had 27 bases not matched to a gene; V was cut back by 4 bases and J by 0 bases. Germline CDR1 and CDR2: SEHNR and FQNEAQ (reference sequence). There are 24 residues in the CDR3.

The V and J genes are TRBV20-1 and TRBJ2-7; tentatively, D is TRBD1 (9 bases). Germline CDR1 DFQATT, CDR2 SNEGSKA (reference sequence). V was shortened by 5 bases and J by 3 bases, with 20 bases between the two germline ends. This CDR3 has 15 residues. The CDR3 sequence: CSAPRGGQGGYEQYF. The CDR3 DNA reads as TGCAGTGCTCCCCGGGGGGGACAGGGAGGCTACGAGCAGTACTTC.

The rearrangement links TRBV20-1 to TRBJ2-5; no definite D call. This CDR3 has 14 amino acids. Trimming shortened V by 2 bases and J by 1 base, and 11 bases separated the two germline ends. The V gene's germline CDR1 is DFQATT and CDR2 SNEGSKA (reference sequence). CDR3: CSARRMPLQETQYF. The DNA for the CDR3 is TGCAGTGCTAGACGGATGCCTCTCCAAGAGACCCAGTACTTC.

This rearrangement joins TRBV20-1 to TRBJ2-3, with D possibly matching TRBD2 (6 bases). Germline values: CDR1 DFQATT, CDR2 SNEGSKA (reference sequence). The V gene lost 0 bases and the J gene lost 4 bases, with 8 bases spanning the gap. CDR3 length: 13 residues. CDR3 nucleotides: TGCAGTGCTAGAGAGCGGGGTCCAGATACGCAGTATTTT. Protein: CSARERGPDTQYF.

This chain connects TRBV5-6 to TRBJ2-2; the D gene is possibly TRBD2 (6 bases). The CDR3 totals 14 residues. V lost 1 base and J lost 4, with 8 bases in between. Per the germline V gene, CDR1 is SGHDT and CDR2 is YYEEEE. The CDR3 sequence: CASSLRRATGELFF. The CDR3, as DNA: TGTGCCAGCAGCTTGAGGAGGGCCACCGGGGAGCTGTTTTTT.

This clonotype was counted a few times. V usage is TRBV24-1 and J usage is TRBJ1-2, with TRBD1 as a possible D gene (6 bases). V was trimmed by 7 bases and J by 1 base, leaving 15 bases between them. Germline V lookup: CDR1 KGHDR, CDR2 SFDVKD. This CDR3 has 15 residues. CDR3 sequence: CATSDGTRLNYGYTF. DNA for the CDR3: TGTGCCACCAGCGATGGGACAAGACTTAACTATGGCTACACCTTC.

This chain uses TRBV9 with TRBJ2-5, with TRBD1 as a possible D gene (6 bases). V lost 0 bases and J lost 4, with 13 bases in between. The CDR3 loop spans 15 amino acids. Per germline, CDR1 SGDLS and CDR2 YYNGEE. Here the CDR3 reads CASSVVQGIGETQYF. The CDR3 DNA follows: TGTGCCAGCAGCGTAGTCCAGGGGATAGGAGAGACCCAGTACTTC.

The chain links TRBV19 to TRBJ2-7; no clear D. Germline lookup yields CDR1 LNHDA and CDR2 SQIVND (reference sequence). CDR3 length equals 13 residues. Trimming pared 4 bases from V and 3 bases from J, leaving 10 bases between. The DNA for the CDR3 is TGTGCCAGTAGTAGCTACTCAGGCTACGAGCAGTACTTC. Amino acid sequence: CASSSYSGYEQYF.

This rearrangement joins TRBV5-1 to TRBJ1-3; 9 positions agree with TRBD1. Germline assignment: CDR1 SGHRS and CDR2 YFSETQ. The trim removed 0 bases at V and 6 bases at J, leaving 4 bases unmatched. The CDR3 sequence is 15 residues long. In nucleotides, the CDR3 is TGCGCCAGCAGCTTGGAAGGGACAGGGACAAACACCATATATTTT. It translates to CASSLEGTGTNTIYF.

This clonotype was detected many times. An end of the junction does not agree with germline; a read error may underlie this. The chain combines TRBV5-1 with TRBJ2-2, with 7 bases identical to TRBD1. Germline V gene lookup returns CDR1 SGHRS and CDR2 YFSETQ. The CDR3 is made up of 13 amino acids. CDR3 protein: CASSSQGTGELFF. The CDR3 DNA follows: TGTGCCAGCAGCTCACAGGGGACCGGGGAGCTGTTTTTT. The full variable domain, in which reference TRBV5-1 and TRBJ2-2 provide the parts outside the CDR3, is KAGVTQTPRYLIKTRGQQVTLSCSPISGHRSVSWYQQTPGQGLQFLFEYFSETQRNKGNFPGRFSGRQFSNSRSEMNVSTLELGDSALYLCASSSQGTGELFFGEGSRLTVL.

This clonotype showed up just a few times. The CDR3 sequence: CASTLSGGGYNEQFF. CDR3 in DNA: TGTGCCAGCACTCTATCGGGGGGGGGCTACAATGAGCAGTTCTTC. The rearrangement joins TRBV12-3 or TRBV12-4 to TRBJ2-1, with 8 bases aligning to TRBD2. Trimming removed 7 bases from V and 3 bases from J; junction bases left unmatched: 8. This CDR3 spans 15 amino acids.

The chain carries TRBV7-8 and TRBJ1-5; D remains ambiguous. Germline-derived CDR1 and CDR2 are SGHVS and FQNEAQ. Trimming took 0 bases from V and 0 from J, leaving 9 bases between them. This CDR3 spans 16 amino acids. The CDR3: CASSLAGSNSNQPQHF. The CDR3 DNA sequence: TGTGCCAGCAGCTTAGCTGGTTCCAATAGCAATCAGCCCCAGCATTTT.

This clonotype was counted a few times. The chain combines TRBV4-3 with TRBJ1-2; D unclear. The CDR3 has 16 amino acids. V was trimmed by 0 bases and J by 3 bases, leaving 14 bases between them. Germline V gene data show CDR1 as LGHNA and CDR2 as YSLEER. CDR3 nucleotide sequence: TGCGCCAGCAGCCAAGATTTGAGCAAACGGGACTATGGCTACACCTTC. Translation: CASSQDLSKRDYGYTF.

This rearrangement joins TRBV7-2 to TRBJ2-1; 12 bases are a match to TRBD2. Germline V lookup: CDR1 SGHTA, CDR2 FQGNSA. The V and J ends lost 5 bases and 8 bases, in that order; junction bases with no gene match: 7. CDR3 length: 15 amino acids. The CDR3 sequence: CASSIRTSGVYEQFF. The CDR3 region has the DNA TGTGCCAGCAGCATCCGGACTAGCGGGGTCTATGAGCAGTTCTTC.

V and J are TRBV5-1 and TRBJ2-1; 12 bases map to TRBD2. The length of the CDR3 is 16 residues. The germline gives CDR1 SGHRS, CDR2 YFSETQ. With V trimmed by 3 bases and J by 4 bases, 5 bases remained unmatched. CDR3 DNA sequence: TGCGCCAGCAGCTCCCCCGGGACTAGCGGGTACAATGAGCAGTTCTTC. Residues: CASSSPGTSGYNEQFF.